The clone carrying this T cell receptor (beta chain) appeared a few times. These data are taken from a study of cytomegalovirus exposure and HLA in healthy donors. Study summary: From about 180 million T cells, an earlier analysis saw approximately 110 million unique TCR beta sequences. Clustering assigned 70% to 90% of the 350 to 400 genotyped donors to the Caucasian-associated ancestry cluster.

PCR employed 60 Vbeta and 13 Jbeta primers. The table came from immunoSEQ multiplex PCR; TCRdb's copy has only in-frame clones and leaves some out. The sample has roughly 190,000 clones; approximately 11% are singletons. The V gene end was trimmed by 4 bases and the J gene end by 5 bases; junction bases not matched to a gene: 9. Germline loops: CDR1 MDHEN, CDR2 SYDVKM. The CDR3 is made up of 15 amino acids. Material for sequencing was PBMCs. This receptor was taken from a man between 50 and 59 years old in good health and CMV-seropositive. V and J are TRBV28 and TRBJ1-1, with 8 bases that match TRBD1. The CDR3 bases are TGTGCCAGCAGTTCGAGGACAGGGTCAGTTACTGAAGCTTTCTTT. This gives the protein CASSSRTGSVTEAFF.